This T cell receptor (beta chain) was identified in a study of blood T cells in healthy people across ages. Using a J-beta primer mix together with a sample-barcoded 5' primer, a second PCR was run for about 6 to 11 cycles. TCRdb itself ran the 5' RACE reads through MiXCR, one entry per CDR3 protein. This table has about 680,000 distinct CDR3 sequences, roughly 49% appearing once. For this clonotype: The antigen remains undetermined.

The CDR3 runs 17 residues. V dropped 4 bases and J dropped 5 bases, with 23 bases sitting between them. Germline lookup yields CDR1 LGHNA and CDR2 YNFKEQ. Study conclusions and caveats: Correlation between TCR beta diversity and naive T cell percentage was strong.

The sequenced material came from blood. The V gene is TRBV4-2, the J gene TRBJ1-2; D possibly corresponds to TRBD1 (6 bases). The clonotype was recovered from a woman in her sixties or seventies in good health. The CDR3 reads CASSREGGGAKGYGYTF. The CDR3 nucleotides read TGTGCCAGCAGCCGAGAAGGCGGGGGGGCGAAAGGTTATGGCTACACCTTC.